This T cell receptor (beta chain) was retrieved from a study of Ad26.COV2.S vaccination and SARS-CoV-2 variants (dated by TCRdb to the early 2020s). Context from the whole study: Vaccine-arm donors came from COV1001, a multicentre, randomized, double-blind, placebo-controlled phase I-IIa trial of Ad26.COV2.S in healthy adults. Ad26.COV2.S was given intramuscularly at 5x10^10 or 1x10^11 viral particles, as a single shot or as two shots 56 days apart. The specificity and breadth of SARS-CoV-2-reactive T cell receptors after Ad26.COV2.S vaccination were assessed by TCRbeta repertoire sequencing. A total of 32 samples were included in the TCR-sequenced set, comprising about 20 Ad26.COV2.S vaccine recipients, 5 placebo recipients and 8 SARS-CoV-2 convalescent individuals. Trial participants were randomized into five groups of five, in which low-dose or high-dose Ad26.COV2.S was given once or twice, or placebo was given on both occasions. Throughout the experiments and outcome assessment, investigators stayed blinded to trial group allocation.

There are 16 amino acids in the CDR3, from cysteine to phenylalanine inclusive. Only CDR3 DNA is held: 48 bases, read in frame from base 1. CDR1 and CDR2 are read off the germline V gene as SGHNT and YENEEA. Relative to germline, V is 0 bases shorter and J is 1 base shorter, with 12 bases between their ends. Points the paper makes about the study in general: Non-spike TCR breadth was comparable between vaccine and placebo recipients, consistent with the vaccine containing only spike. Comparing responses between vaccine doses or regimens was not something the study was powered to do. Ad26.COV2.S recipients had higher spike-specific TCR breadth than placebo recipients (P = 0.0014). According to the authors, total T cell responses may have been underestimated by the TCR breadth and depth analyses. Substantial breadth of spike-specific CD8+ and CD4+ T cell responses was reported after vaccination.

This clone is a singleton in its sample. The clone's antigen remains unknown. It has no much larger one-base neighbor in the sample; base qualities were not kept. The immunoSEQ Assay was used to sequence TCRbeta CDR3 regions. After extraction, genomic DNA underwent amplification by bias-controlled multiplex PCR, followed by high-throughput sequencing. The source study handled its data this way. Collapsing and filtering of sequences were performed to quantify the absolute abundance of each unique TCRbeta CDR3 region. T cell fraction was estimated by normalizing TCRbeta template counts to usable DNA, with usable DNA measured through amplification of reference genes found in all nucleated cells. Repertoire TCRs were annotated as SARS-CoV-2-specific when V gene, CDR3 amino acid sequence and J gene were exactly matched to a known reactive TCR set. MIRA supplied the reference SARS-CoV-2 TCR set, which was filtered for enrichment in COVID-19-positive ImmuneCODE repertoires so that public or cross-reactive TCRs were removed. Based on the MIRA antigens, annotated TCRs were further analysed at the level of specific ORF or position within ORF. Breadth was defined as the number of annotated unique rearrangements divided by the total number of unique productive rearrangements, and depth was defined as the summed frequency of the annotated unique rearrangements. TCR breadth was compared between groups using two-sided Wilcoxon rank-sum tests. TCRdb took this table from immuneACCESS and kept in-frame rearrangements with V and J called. Such tables lack part of the clones; where checked against another copy, unresolved V genes explain under half of the gap, and the rest is unexplained. V, J and clone size reflect that table, while D and trimming were determined from the DNA. The sample table shows 400,000 to 500,000 clones, and 89% are seen once. 2.5% of the sample comes from the top ten.

The treatment or condition label of this sample denotes: approximately 18 received Ad26.COV2.S at low or high dose, single or two shots; five or six received placebo; per-sample allocation not given. For vaccine and placebo recipients, repertoires were sequenced using samples collected on day 63 after the first injection. Cohort 1b enrolled fewer than 30 adults aged 18-55 years at a single site in Boston, USA, between 29 July and 7 August 2020. As a vaccine, Ad26.COV2.S was a replication-incompetent adenovirus type 26 vector that expressed a prefusion-stabilized SARS-CoV-2 spike protein derived from the original Wuhan strain.

The chain employs TRBV11-3 and TRBJ1-1; too little of a D gene remains to name it. The sequencing used peripheral blood, collected in a trial of Ad26.COV2.S vaccine versus placebo. The clonotype comes from a person between 18 and 59 years old who received the Ad26.COV2.S COVID-19 vaccine or a placebo. Here the CDR3 is given as CASSLERAAKNTEAFF. In nucleotides, the sequence is TGTGCCAGCAGCTTAGAGCGGGCCGCTAAGAACACTGAAGCTTTCTTT.